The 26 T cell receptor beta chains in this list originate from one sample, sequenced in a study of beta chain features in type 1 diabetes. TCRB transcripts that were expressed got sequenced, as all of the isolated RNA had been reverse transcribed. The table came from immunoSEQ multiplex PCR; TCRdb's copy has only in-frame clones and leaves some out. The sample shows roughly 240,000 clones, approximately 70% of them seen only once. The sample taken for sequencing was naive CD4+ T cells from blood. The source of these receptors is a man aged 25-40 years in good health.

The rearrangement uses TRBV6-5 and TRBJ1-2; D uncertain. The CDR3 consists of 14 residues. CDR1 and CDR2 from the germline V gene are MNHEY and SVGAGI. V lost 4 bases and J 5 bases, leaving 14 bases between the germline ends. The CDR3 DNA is TGTGCCAGCAGTTCAAGGGCAATCCGTTATGGCTACACCTTC. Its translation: CASSSRAIRYGYTF.

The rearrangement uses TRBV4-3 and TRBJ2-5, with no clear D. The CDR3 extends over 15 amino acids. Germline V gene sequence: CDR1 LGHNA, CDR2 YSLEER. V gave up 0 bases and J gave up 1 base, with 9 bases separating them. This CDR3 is CASSQDRWSQETQYF. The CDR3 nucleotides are TGCGCCAGCAGCCAAGATAGGTGGTCCCAAGAGACCCAGTACTTC.

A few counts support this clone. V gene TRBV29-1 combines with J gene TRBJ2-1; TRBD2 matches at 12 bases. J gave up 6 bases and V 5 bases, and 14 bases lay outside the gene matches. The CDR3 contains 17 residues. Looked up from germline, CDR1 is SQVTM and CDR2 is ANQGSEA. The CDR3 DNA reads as TGCAGCGTTAAAAGGCGGCTAGCGGGAGGGCGCGGCAATGAGCAGTTCTTC. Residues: CSVKRRLAGGRGNEQFF.

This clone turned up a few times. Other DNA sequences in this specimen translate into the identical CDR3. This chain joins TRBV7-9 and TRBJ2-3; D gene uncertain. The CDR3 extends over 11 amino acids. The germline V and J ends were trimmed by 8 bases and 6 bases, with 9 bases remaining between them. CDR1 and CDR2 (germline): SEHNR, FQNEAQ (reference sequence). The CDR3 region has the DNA TGTGCCAGCTCCACCACGGATACGCAGTATTTT. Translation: CASSTTDTQYF.

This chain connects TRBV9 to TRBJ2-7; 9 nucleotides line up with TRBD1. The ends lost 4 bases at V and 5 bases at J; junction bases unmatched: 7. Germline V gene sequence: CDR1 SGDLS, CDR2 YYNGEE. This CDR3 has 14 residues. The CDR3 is CASSPGTGTHEQYF. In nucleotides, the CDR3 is TGTGCCAGCAGCCCAGGGACAGGGACCCACGAGCAGTACTTC. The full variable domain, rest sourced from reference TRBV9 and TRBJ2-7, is DSGVTQTPKHLITATGQRVTLRCSPRSGDLSVYWYQQSLDQGLQFLIQYYNGEERAKGNILERFSAQQFPDLHSELNLSSLELGDSALYFCASSPGTGTHEQYFGPGTRLTVT.

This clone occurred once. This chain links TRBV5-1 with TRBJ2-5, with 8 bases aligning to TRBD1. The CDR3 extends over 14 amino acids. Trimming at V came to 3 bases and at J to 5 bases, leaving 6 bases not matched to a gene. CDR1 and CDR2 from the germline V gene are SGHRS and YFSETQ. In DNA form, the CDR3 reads TGCGCCAGCAGCTCGGGACAGGCCCCGGAGACCCAGTACTTC. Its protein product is CASSSGQAPETQYF.

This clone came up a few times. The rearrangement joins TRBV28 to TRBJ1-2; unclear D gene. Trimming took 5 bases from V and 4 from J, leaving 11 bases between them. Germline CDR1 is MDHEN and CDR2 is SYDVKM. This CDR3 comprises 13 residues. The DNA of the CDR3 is TGTGCCAGCAGTCCACCTGGTACCTATGGCTACACCTTC. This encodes CASSPPGTYGYTF.

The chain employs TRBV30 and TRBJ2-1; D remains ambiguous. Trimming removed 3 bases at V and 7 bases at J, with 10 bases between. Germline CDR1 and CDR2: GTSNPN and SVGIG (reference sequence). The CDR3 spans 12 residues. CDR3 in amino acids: CAWSFKLNEQFF. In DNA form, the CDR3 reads TGTGCCTGGAGCTTTAAGTTGAATGAGCAGTTCTTC.

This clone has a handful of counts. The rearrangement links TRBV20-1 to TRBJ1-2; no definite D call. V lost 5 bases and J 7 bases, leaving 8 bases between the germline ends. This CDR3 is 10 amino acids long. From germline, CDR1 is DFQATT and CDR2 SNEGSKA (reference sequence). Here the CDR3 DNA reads TGCAGTGCTCCCCAAGGTGGCTACACCTTC. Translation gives CSAPQGGYTF.

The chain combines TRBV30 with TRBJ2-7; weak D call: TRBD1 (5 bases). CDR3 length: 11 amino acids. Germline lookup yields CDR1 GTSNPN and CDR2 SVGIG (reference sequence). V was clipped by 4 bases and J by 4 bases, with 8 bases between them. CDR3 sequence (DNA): TGTGCCTGGACTGACAGTTACGAGCAGTACTTC. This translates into CAWTDSYEQYF.

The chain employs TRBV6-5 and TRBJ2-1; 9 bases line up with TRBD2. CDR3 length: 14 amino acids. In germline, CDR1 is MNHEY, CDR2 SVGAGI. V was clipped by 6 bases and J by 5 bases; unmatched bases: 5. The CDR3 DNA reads TGTGCCAGCAGCCGCGGGAGGGGCCACAATGAGCAGTTCTTC. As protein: CASSRGRGHNEQFF.

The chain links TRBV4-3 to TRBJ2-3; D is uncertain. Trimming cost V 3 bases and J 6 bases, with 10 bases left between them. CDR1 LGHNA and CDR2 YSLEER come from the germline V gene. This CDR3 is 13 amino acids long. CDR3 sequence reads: CASSHDSKDTQYF. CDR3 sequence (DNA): TGCGCCAGCAGCCATGACTCAAAGGATACGCAGTATTTT.

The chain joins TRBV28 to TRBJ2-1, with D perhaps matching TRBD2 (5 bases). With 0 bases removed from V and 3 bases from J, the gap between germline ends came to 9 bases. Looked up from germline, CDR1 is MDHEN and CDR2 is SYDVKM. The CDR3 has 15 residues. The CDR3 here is CASSLWRTDYNEQFF. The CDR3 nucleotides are TGTGCCAGCAGTTTATGGAGGACTGACTACAATGAGCAGTTCTTC.

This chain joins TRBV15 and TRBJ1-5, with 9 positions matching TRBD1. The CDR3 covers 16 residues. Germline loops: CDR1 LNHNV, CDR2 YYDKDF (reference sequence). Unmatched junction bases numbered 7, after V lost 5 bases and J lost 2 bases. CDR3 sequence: CATSSTGGAGNQPQHF. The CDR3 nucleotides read TGTGCCACCAGCTCTACAGGGGGCGCGGGCAATCAGCCCCAGCATTTT.

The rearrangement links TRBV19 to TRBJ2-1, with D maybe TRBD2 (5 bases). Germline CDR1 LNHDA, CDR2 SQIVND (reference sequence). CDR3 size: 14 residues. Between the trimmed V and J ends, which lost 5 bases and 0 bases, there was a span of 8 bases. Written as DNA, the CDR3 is TGTGCCAGTAGTCGGGGAGACTCCTACAATGAGCAGTTCTTC. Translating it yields CASSRGDSYNEQFF.

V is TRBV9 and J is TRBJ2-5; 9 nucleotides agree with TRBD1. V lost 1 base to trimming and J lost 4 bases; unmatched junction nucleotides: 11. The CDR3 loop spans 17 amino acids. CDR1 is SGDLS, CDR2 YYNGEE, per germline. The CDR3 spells CASSVRGQGPVGETQYF. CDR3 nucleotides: TGTGCCAGCAGCGTAAGGGGACAGGGTCCGGTGGGAGAGACCCAGTACTTC.

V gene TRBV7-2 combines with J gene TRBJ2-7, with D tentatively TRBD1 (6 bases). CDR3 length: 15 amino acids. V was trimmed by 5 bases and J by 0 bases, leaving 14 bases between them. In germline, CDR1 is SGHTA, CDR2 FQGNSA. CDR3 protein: CASSRRRDTSYEQYF. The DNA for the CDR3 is TGTGCCAGCAGCAGGCGCAGGGACACCTCCTACGAGCAGTACTTC.

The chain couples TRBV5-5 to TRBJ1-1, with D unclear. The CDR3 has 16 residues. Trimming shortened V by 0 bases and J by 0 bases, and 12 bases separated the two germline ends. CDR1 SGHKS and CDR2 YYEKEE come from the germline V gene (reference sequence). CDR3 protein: CASSLVGGSLNTEAFF. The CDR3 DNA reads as TGTGCCAGCAGCTTGGTTGGCGGCAGCCTGAACACTGAAGCTTTCTTT.

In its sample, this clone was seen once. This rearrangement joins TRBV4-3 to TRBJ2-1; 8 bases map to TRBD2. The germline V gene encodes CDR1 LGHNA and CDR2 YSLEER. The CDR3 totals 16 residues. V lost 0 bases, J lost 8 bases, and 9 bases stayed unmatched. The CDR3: CASSQDPSGSWDEQFF. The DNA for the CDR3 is TGCGCCAGCAGCCAAGATCCCAGCGGGAGTTGGGATGAGCAGTTCTTC.

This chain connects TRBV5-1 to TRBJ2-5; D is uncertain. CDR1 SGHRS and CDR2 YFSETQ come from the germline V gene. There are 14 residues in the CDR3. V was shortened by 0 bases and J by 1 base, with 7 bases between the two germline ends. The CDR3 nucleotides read TGCGCCAGCAGCTTGGAAGGGCTCCAAGAGACCCAGTACTTC. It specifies CASSLEGLQETQYF.

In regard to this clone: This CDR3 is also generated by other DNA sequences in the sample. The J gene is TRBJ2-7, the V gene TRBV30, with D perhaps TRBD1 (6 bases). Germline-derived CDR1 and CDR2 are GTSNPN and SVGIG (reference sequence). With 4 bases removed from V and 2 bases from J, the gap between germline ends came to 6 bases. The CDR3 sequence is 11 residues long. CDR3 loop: CAWTGAYEQYF. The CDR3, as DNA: TGTGCCTGGACAGGGGCCTACGAGCAGTACTTC.

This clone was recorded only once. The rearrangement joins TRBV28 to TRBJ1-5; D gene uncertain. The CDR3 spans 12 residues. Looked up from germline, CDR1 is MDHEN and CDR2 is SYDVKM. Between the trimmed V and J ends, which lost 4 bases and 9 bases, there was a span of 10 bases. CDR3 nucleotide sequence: TGTGCCAGCAGTTCGGCTGATTGGCCCCAGCATTTT. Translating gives CASSSADWPQHF.

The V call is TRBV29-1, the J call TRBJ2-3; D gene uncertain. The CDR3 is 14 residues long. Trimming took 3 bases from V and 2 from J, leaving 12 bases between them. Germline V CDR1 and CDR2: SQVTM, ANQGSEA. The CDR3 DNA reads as TGCAGCGTTGAGCCCAAGCCCCCCACAGATACGCAGTATTTT. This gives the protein CSVEPKPPTDTQYF.

The CDR3 protein is CASSQDRSAGELFF. The CDR3 bases are TGCGCCAGCAGCCAAGATAGGTCGGCCGGGGAGCTGTTTTTT. This sequence joins TRBV4-3 and TRBJ2-2; D remains ambiguous. Trimming pared 0 bases from V and 6 bases from J, leaving 8 bases between. The length of the CDR3 is 14 residues. Germline CDR1 reads LGHNA; CDR2 reads YSLEER.

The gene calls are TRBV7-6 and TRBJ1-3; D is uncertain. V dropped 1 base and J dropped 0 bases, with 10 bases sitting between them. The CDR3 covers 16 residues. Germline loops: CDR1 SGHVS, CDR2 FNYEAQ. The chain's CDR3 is CASSLGWSSSGNTIYF. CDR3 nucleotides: TGTGCCAGCAGCTTAGGCTGGTCCAGCTCTGGAAACACCATATATTTT.

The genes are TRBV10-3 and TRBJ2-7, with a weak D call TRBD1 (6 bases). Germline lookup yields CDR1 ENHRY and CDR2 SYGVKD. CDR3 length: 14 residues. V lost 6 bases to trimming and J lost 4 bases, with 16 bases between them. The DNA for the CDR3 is TGTGCCATCAGGGGAAACAGGGTGACGTACGAGCAGTACTTC. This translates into CAIRGNRVTYEQYF.